Presented here are 5 T cell receptor beta chains from one specimen sequenced in a study of identical twins. TCRdb re-derived calls from the 5' RACE reads in MiXCR, one entry per CDR3 protein. Of about 190,000 distinct CDR3 sequences listed, more than 15% are singletons. A further study also used this sample, focusing on T cells expressing NK-cell markers.

The sequencing input was CD8+ T cells sorted from blood. These TCRs come from a woman aged 18-29 years in good health.

This chain joins TRBV20-1 and TRBJ2-1; D gene uncertain. Germline CDR1 DFQATT, CDR2 SNEGSKA (reference sequence). This CDR3 has 15 residues. V dropped 2 bases and J dropped 0 bases, with 11 bases sitting between them. Here the CDR3 DNA reads TGCAGTGCTAGATCGACCCTGAGCTCCTACAATGAGCAGTTCTTC. Translation gives CSARSTLSSYNEQFF.

The chain combines TRBV7-8 with TRBJ2-1, with D possibly TRBD1 on 6 matching bases. Trimming stripped 7 bases from V and 7 bases from J, with 20 bases between. CDR3 size: 15 residues. The germline V gene encodes CDR1 SGHVS and CDR2 FQNEAQ. The CDR3 spells CASTLPTGSWNEQFF. CDR3 DNA: TGTGCCAGCACGCTCCCAACAGGGAGTTGGAATGAGCAGTTCTTC. Full variable domain (remainder filled in from reference TRBV7-8 and TRBJ2-1): GAGVSQSPRYKVAKRGQDVALRCDPISGHVSLFWYQQALGQGPEFLTYFQNEAQLDKSGLPSDRFFAERPEGSVSTLKIQRTQQEDSAVYLCASTLPTGSWNEQFFGPGTRLTVL.

About this clonotype itself: This may arise from a read error, as a much more abundant clone is one base away. The rearrangement links TRBV7-9 to TRBJ2-1; D unclear. Germline CDR1 and CDR2: SEHNR and FQNEAQ (reference sequence). This CDR3 comprises 15 residues. CDR3 sequence: CASTRSESSYNEQLF. The CDR3 DNA reads TGTGCCAGCACCAGAAGTGAGAGCTCCTACAATGAGCAGCTCTTC.

The chain recombines TRBV6-2 or TRBV6-3 with TRBJ2-3; tentatively, D is TRBD2 (6 bases). The V gene's germline CDR1 is MNHEY and CDR2 SVGEGT. This CDR3 comprises 16 residues. V gave up 5 bases and J gave up 5 bases, with 20 bases separating them. The CDR3 coding sequence is TGTGCCAGCAGTCCCTGGGGGACGGGAGTAAGAGATACGCAGTATTTT. Protein: CASSPWGTGVRDTQYF.

This clonotype appeared a few times. The V call is TRBV5-6, the J call TRBJ2-1, with a possible D match to TRBD2 (6 bases). The length of the CDR3 is 15 residues. The germline gives CDR1 SGHDT, CDR2 YYEEEE. The germline V and J ends were trimmed by 5 bases and 0 bases, with 12 bases remaining between them. The CDR3 DNA reads as TGTGCCAGCAGGTTCCGGGACTCCTCCTACAATGAGCAGTTCTTC. It yields the protein CASRFRDSSYNEQFF. Full variable domain (outside the CDR3, taken from reference TRBV5-6 and TRBJ2-1): DAGVTQSPTHLIKTRGQQVTLRCSPKSGHDTVSWYQQALGQGPQFIFQYYEEEERQRGNFPDRFSGHQFPNYSSELNVNALLLGDSALYLCASRFRDSSYNEQFFGPGTRLTVL.